The rows below give T cell receptor beta chains drawn from one sample of a study of shared clonotypes between healthy human individuals. Using immunoSEQ multiplex PCR, the repertoire was profiled, and TCRdb retains in-frame clones only, with some absent. The sample holds about 2.1 million clones; about 93% are singletons and the top ten take around 1.7%. Sequencing used naive CD8+ T cells from PBMCs. These receptors were obtained from a man between 18 and 35 years old in good health. Some clones in this sample may be carry-over from other donors' samples. Each CDR3 is given with its conserved first and last residue. D genes are given only for firm matches. Clone size, where shown, is once, few, many, or a class for clones that have expanded.

j_call: TRBJ2-7
d_call: TRBD1
clone_size: NA
v_call: TRBV2
cdr3_aa: CASSGGTGRTYEQYF
cdr3_nt: TGTGCCAGCAGTGGCGGGACAGGCCGAACCTACGAGCAGTACTTC

j_call: TRBJ2-3
d_call: NA
clone_size: NA
v_call: TRBV15
cdr3_aa: CATSRVVVPADTQYF
cdr3_nt: TGTGCCACCAGCAGAGTCGTAGTGCCAGCAGATACGCAGTATTTT

j_call: TRBJ2-1
d_call: NA
clone_size: NA
v_call: TRBV2
cdr3_aa: CASSPLAGDNEQFF
cdr3_nt: TGTGCCAGCAGTCCGCTAGCCGGAGACAATGAGCAGTTCTTC

j_call: TRBJ1-1
d_call: NA
clone_size: NA
v_call: TRBV12-5
cdr3_aa: CASGLNTEAFF
cdr3_nt: TGTGCTAGTGGTTTGAATACTGAAGCTTTCTTT

j_call: TRBJ2-1
d_call: TRBD1
clone_size: NA
v_call: TRBV5-4
cdr3_aa: CASSLRDRRNEQFF
cdr3_nt: TGTGCCAGCAGCCTTAGGGACAGGAGGAATGAGCAGTTCTTC

j_call: TRBJ2-1
d_call: NA
clone_size: NA
v_call: TRBV10-2
cdr3_aa: CASRGTRPEQFF
cdr3_nt: TGCGCCAGCAGAGGGACTCGGCCAGAGCAGTTCTTC

j_call: TRBJ1-4
d_call: NA
clone_size: NA
v_call: TRBV7-8
cdr3_aa: CASSLEVKGNGEKLFF
cdr3_nt: TGTGCCAGCAGCTTAGAAGTAAAGGGTAACGGGGAAAAACTGTTTTTT

j_call: TRBJ2-7
d_call: NA
clone_size: NA
v_call: TRBV19
cdr3_aa: CASEGNGYEQYF
cdr3_nt: TGTGCCAGTGAGGGGAACGGCTACGAGCAGTACTTC

j_call: TRBJ2-7
d_call: NA
clone_size: NA
v_call: TRBV6-6
cdr3_aa: CASSYLPGHSYEQYF
cdr3_nt: TGTGCCAGCAGTTACCTGCCGGGACACTCCTACGAGCAGTACTTC

j_call: TRBJ2-2
d_call: NA
clone_size: NA
v_call: TRBV28
cdr3_aa: CASSLMGARIGGELFF
cdr3_nt: TGTGCCAGCAGTTTAATGGGGGCGCGGATCGGCGGGGAGCTGTTTTTT

j_call: TRBJ2-7
d_call: NA
clone_size: NA
v_call: TRBV5-1
cdr3_aa: CASSLVTSSYEQYF
cdr3_nt: TGCGCCAGCAGCTTGGTCACGAGCTCCTACGAGCAGTACTTC

j_call: TRBJ2-3
d_call: NA
clone_size: NA
v_call: TRBV6-6
cdr3_aa: CASSYKEGRVEDTQYF
cdr3_nt: TGTGCCAGCAGTTACAAAGAGGGCAGGGTAGAAGATACGCAGTATTTT

j_call: TRBJ1-1
d_call: TRBD1
clone_size: NA
v_call: TRBV28
cdr3_aa: CASSLYRGENTEAFF
cdr3_nt: TGTGCCAGCAGCTTATACAGGGGGGAGAACACTGAAGCTTTCTTT

j_call: TRBJ1-1
d_call: NA
clone_size: NA
v_call: TRBV5-4
cdr3_aa: CASSLVAREANLAASTEAFF
cdr3_nt: TGTGCCAGCAGCTTGGTAGCCAGGGAGGCCAACCTCGCAGCGAGCACTGAAGCTTTCTTT

j_call: TRBJ2-7
d_call: TRBD1
clone_size: NA
v_call: TRBV15
cdr3_aa: CATSVDRGPGEQYF
cdr3_nt: TGTGCCACCAGCGTAGACAGGGGGCCGGGCGAGCAGTACTTC

j_call: TRBJ2-7
d_call: NA
clone_size: NA
v_call: TRBV15
cdr3_aa: CATSREGPSRGSVFYEQYF
cdr3_nt: TGTGCCACCAGCAGAGAGGGGCCCTCCCGGGGTTCAGTTTTCTACGAGCAGTACTTC

j_call: TRBJ2-7
d_call: TRBD2
clone_size: NA
v_call: TRBV15
cdr3_aa: CATSNPSGRGYEQYF
cdr3_nt: TGTGCCACCAGCAATCCTAGCGGGAGGGGATACGAGCAGTACTTC

j_call: TRBJ2-2
d_call: NA
clone_size: NA
v_call: TRBV5-6
cdr3_aa: CASSFGTGELFF
cdr3_nt: TGTGCCAGCAGCTTTGGCACCGGGGAGCTGTTTTTT

j_call: TRBJ2-3
d_call: NA
clone_size: once
v_call: TRBV27
cdr3_aa: CASSLSPLYTDTQYF
cdr3_nt: TGTGCCAGCAGTTTATCTCCACTGTACACAGATACGCAGTATTTT

j_call: TRBJ1-3
d_call: NA
clone_size: NA
v_call: TRBV9
cdr3_aa: CASSGDTGNTIYF
cdr3_nt: TGTGCCAGCAGCGGTGACACCGGAAACACCATATATTTT

j_call: TRBJ2-7
d_call: NA
clone_size: NA
v_call: TRBV7-8
cdr3_aa: CASSLAPVREQYF
cdr3_nt: TGTGCCAGCAGCTTAGCGCCGGTTCGGGAGCAGTACTTC

j_call: TRBJ2-1
d_call: TRBD2
clone_size: NA
v_call: TRBV27
cdr3_aa: CASSSVLGGSSNNEQFF
cdr3_nt: TGTGCCAGCAGTTCCGTCCTAGGCGGGAGTAGTAACAATGAGCAGTTCTTC

j_call: TRBJ1-2
d_call: NA
clone_size: NA
v_call: TRBV9
cdr3_aa: CASSPHPNYGYTF
cdr3_nt: TGTGCCAGCAGCCCCCATCCTAACTATGGCTACACCTTC

j_call: TRBJ1-5
d_call: NA
clone_size: NA
v_call: TRBV18
cdr3_aa: CASSPPGAGMPQHF
cdr3_nt: TGTGCCAGCTCACCCCCCGGCGCCGGTATGCCCCAGCATTTT

j_call: TRBJ2-7
d_call: TRBD2
clone_size: NA
v_call: TRBV5-1
cdr3_aa: CASSRNSGNPFYEQYF
cdr3_nt: TGCGCCAGCAGCAGAAATAGCGGGAATCCTTTCTACGAGCAGTACTTC

j_call: TRBJ1-5
d_call: NA
clone_size: NA
v_call: TRBV19
cdr3_aa: CASSLRMNNQPQHF
cdr3_nt: TGTGCCAGTAGTCTCCGAATGAACAATCAGCCCCAGCATTTT

j_call: TRBJ2-1
d_call: TRBD1
clone_size: NA
v_call: TRBV2
cdr3_aa: CASSSRQGNNEQFF
cdr3_nt: TGTGCCAGCAGTTCGCGACAGGGGAACAATGAGCAGTTCTTC

j_call: TRBJ2-7
d_call: NA
clone_size: NA
v_call: TRBV11-2
cdr3_aa: CASSLDPLYEQYF
cdr3_nt: TGTGCCAGCAGCTTAGACCCCTTATACGAGCAGTACTTC

j_call: TRBJ2-2
d_call: NA
clone_size: NA
v_call: TRBV28
cdr3_aa: CASSHEYGGERPGELFF
cdr3_nt: TGTGCCAGCAGCCACGAGTATGGGGGCGAGAGGCCCGGGGAGCTGTTTTTT

j_call: TRBJ1-2
d_call: NA
clone_size: NA
v_call: TRBV28
cdr3_aa: CASSLPGDSNYGYTF
cdr3_nt: TGTGCCAGCAGTCTCCCAGGGGACTCTAACTATGGCTACACCTTC

j_call: TRBJ2-7
d_call: NA
clone_size: NA
v_call: TRBV7-9
cdr3_aa: CASSSEGGLPPWEQYF
cdr3_nt: TGTGCCAGCAGCTCCGAGGGGGGACTACCACCCTGGGAGCAGTACTTC

j_call: TRBJ2-1
d_call: TRBD2
clone_size: NA
v_call: TRBV7-6
cdr3_aa: CASSTATSGQYHEQFF
cdr3_nt: TGTGCCAGCAGCACTGCTACTAGCGGGCAGTACCATGAGCAGTTCTTC

j_call: TRBJ2-7
d_call: NA
clone_size: NA
v_call: TRBV2
cdr3_aa: CASRMRSRTEYEQYF
cdr3_nt: TGTGCCAGCAGGATGAGATCAAGGACGGAGTACGAGCAGTACTTC

j_call: TRBJ2-7
d_call: TRBD2
clone_size: NA
v_call: TRBV5-4
cdr3_aa: CASSLGLAGTYEQYF
cdr3_nt: TGTGCCAGCAGCTTGGGACTAGCGGGAACCTACGAGCAGTACTTC

j_call: TRBJ2-2
d_call: NA
clone_size: NA
v_call: TRBV6-6
cdr3_aa: CASQTEGVTGELFF
cdr3_nt: TGTGCCAGCCAAACGGAAGGGGTAACCGGGGAGCTGTTTTTT

j_call: TRBJ1-3
d_call: NA
clone_size: NA
v_call: TRBV7-2
cdr3_aa: CASSSKRDKGNTIYF
cdr3_nt: TGTGCCAGCAGCTCAAAGCGGGATAAAGGAAACACCATATATTTT

j_call: TRBJ2-1
d_call: NA
clone_size: NA
v_call: TRBV30
cdr3_aa: CAWSEEANEQFF
cdr3_nt: TGTGCCTGGAGTGAAGAGGCCAATGAGCAGTTCTTC

j_call: TRBJ2-1
d_call: TRBD2
clone_size: NA
v_call: TRBV6-5
cdr3_aa: CASSPTSGSHNEQFF
cdr3_nt: TGTGCCAGCAGTCCTACTAGCGGGAGCCACAATGAGCAGTTCTTC

j_call: TRBJ2-1
d_call: NA
clone_size: NA
v_call: TRBV4-1
cdr3_aa: CASSQESWFGNEQFF
cdr3_nt: TGCGCCAGCAGCCAAGAGAGTTGGTTTGGGAATGAGCAGTTCTTC

j_call: TRBJ2-7
d_call: NA
clone_size: NA
v_call: TRBV11-2
cdr3_aa: CASRWQGAYEQYF
cdr3_nt: TGTGCCAGCCGGTGGCAGGGTGCCTACGAGCAGTACTTC

j_call: TRBJ2-1
d_call: NA
clone_size: NA
v_call: TRBV7-7
cdr3_aa: CASSPGLLAEQFF
cdr3_nt: TGTGCCAGCAGCCCCGGATTGTTAGCGGAGCAGTTCTTC

j_call: TRBJ2-7
d_call: NA
clone_size: NA
v_call: TRBV19
cdr3_aa: CASSIDRGYEQYF
cdr3_nt: TGTGCCAGTAGTATAGATAGGGGCTACGAGCAGTACTTC

j_call: TRBJ1-4
d_call: NA
clone_size: NA
v_call: TRBV7-9
cdr3_aa: CASSFPETNEKLFF
cdr3_nt: TGTGCCAGCAGCTTTCCAGAGACTAATGAAAAACTGTTTTTT

j_call: TRBJ2-7
d_call: TRBD2
clone_size: NA
v_call: TRBV28
cdr3_aa: CASSPGPQREGLISYEQYF
cdr3_nt: TGTGCCAGCAGCCCGGGCCCTCAGCGGGAGGGCCTTATAAGCTACGAGCAGTACTTC

j_call: TRBJ1-6
d_call: NA
clone_size: NA
v_call: TRBV10-3
cdr3_aa: CAISLRDTENSPLHF
cdr3_nt: TGTGCCATCAGCCTAAGGGACACCGAGAATTCACCCCTCCACTTT

j_call: TRBJ2-7
d_call: TRBD1
clone_size: NA
v_call: TRBV19
cdr3_aa: CASSSPGTGVYEQYF
cdr3_nt: TGTGCCAGTAGTAGCCCCGGGACAGGGGTCTACGAGCAGTACTTC

j_call: TRBJ2-5
d_call: TRBD2
clone_size: NA
v_call: TRBV27
cdr3_aa: CASSPRTSGRAYFGETQYF
cdr3_nt: TGTGCCAGCAGTCCCCGGACTAGCGGGAGGGCCTACTTTGGAGAGACCCAGTACTTC

j_call: TRBJ2-3
d_call: NA
clone_size: NA
v_call: TRBV5-1
cdr3_aa: CASSWDTQYF
cdr3_nt: TGCGCCAGCAGTTGGGATACGCAGTATTTT

j_call: TRBJ2-7
d_call: TRBD1
clone_size: once
v_call: TRBV4-2
cdr3_aa: CASSPLGQEPYEQYF
cdr3_nt: TGTGCCAGCAGCCCCTTAGGACAGGAGCCATACGAGCAGTACTTC

j_call: TRBJ2-2
d_call: TRBD2
clone_size: NA
v_call: TRBV27
cdr3_aa: CASSLGLATGELFF
cdr3_nt: TGTGCCAGCAGCCTTGGACTAGCCACCGGGGAGCTGTTTTTT

j_call: TRBJ1-1
d_call: NA
clone_size: once
v_call: TRBV7-9
cdr3_aa: CASSLSPGMNTEAFF
cdr3_nt: TGTGCCAGCAGCTTAAGTCCGGGCATGAACACTGAAGCTTTCTTT

j_call: TRBJ2-1
d_call: TRBD2
clone_size: NA
v_call: TRBV7-9
cdr3_aa: CASSLELKTSGRLNEQFF
cdr3_nt: TGTGCCAGCAGCTTAGAACTCAAGACTAGCGGGAGACTCAATGAGCAGTTCTTC

j_call: TRBJ1-4
d_call: TRBD1
clone_size: NA
v_call: TRBV7-2
cdr3_aa: CASSLQGAVAANEKLFF
cdr3_nt: TGTGCCAGCAGCCTACAGGGGGCGGTAGCGGCTAATGAAAAACTGTTTTTT

j_call: TRBJ2-1
d_call: NA
clone_size: NA
v_call: TRBV7-3
cdr3_aa: CASSDANSGSINGQFF
cdr3_nt: TGTGCCAGCAGCGACGCAAATAGCGGCAGTATCAATGGGCAGTTCTTC